Listed below are T cell receptor beta chains from one sample, sequenced in a study of blood T cell repertoires in COVID-19. Sequencing used immunoSEQ multiplex PCR; TCRdb keeps in-frame clones, though not all of them. The sample yields fewer than 50,000 clones, 70% to 90% seen once. Sequencing was carried out using peripheral blood. These receptors were collected from a man in his sixties with COVID-19, enrolled during active disease. Each CDR3 is given with its conserved first and last residue. A D gene is named only where the DNA matches it firmly. The size entry is marked missing in some rows and otherwise reads once, few, many or a size class.

cdr3_length: 13; d_call: -; v_call: TRBV12-3/TRBV12-4; j_call: TRBJ1-1; clone_size: -; cdr3_aa: CASSFGAVTEAFF; cdr3_nt: TGTGCCAGCAGTTTTGGTGCAGTTACTGAAGCTTTCTTT
cdr3_length: 15; d_call: -; v_call: TRBV4-1; j_call: TRBJ1-2; clone_size: -; cdr3_aa: CASSQDGTVNYGYTF; cdr3_nt: TGCGCCAGCAGCCAAGACGGTACGGTTAACTATGGCTACACCTTC
cdr3_length: 16; d_call: TRBD1; v_call: TRBV23-1; j_call: TRBJ2-7; clone_size: -; cdr3_aa: CASSPKRTGSTYEQYF; cdr3_nt: TGCGCCAGCAGTCCGAAACGGACAGGGTCAACCTACGAGCAGTACTTC
cdr3_length: 13; d_call: TRBD2; v_call: TRBV5-1; j_call: TRBJ2-7; clone_size: -; cdr3_aa: CASSPGGLYEQYF; cdr3_nt: TGCGCCAGCAGCCCGGGGGGTCTCTACGAGCAGTACTTC
cdr3_length: 12; d_call: -; v_call: TRBV28; j_call: TRBJ2-2; clone_size: -; cdr3_aa: CASNRWTGELFF; cdr3_nt: TGTGCCAGCAATAGATGGACCGGGGAGCTGTTTTTT
cdr3_length: 13; d_call: TRBD2; v_call: TRBV12-3/TRBV12-4; j_call: TRBJ2-1; clone_size: -; cdr3_aa: CASSQTSRNEQFF; cdr3_nt: TGTGCCAGCAGTCAGACTAGCCGCAATGAGCAGTTCTTC
cdr3_length: 14; d_call: TRBD1; v_call: TRBV28; j_call: TRBJ1-2; clone_size: -; cdr3_aa: CASSLQDRPWGYTF; cdr3_nt: TGTGCCAGCAGTCTCCAGGACAGGCCGTGGGGCTACACCTTC
cdr3_length: 16; d_call: -; v_call: TRBV19; j_call: TRBJ2-2; clone_size: -; cdr3_aa: CASATGISNPALELFF; cdr3_nt: TGTGCCAGCGCGACAGGAATTAGCAACCCCGCGTTAGAGCTGTTTTTT
cdr3_length: 13; d_call: -; v_call: TRBV28; j_call: TRBJ1-1; clone_size: -; cdr3_aa: CASSLLVNTEAFF; cdr3_nt: TGTGCCAGCAGTTTATTAGTGAACACTGAAGCTTTCTTT
cdr3_length: 15; d_call: TRBD1; v_call: TRBV28; j_call: TRBJ2-7; clone_size: few; cdr3_aa: CASSLAGTGSYEQYF; cdr3_nt: TGTGCCAGCAGTCTAGCCGGGACAGGGAGCTACGAGCAGTACTTC
cdr3_length: 13; d_call: -; v_call: TRBV19; j_call: TRBJ1-2; clone_size: -; cdr3_aa: CASRSRDTYGYTF; cdr3_nt: TGTGCCAGTAGGAGCCGGGACACCTATGGCTACACCTTC
cdr3_length: 16; d_call: -; v_call: TRBV28; j_call: TRBJ1-4; clone_size: -; cdr3_aa: CASSLQTDSTNEKLFF; cdr3_nt: TGTGCCAGCAGTCTCCAGACAGATTCAACTAATGAAAAACTGTTTTTT
cdr3_length: 12; d_call: -; v_call: TRBV30; j_call: TRBJ1-2; clone_size: -; cdr3_aa: CASRGGAYGYTF; cdr3_nt: TGTGCCTCGCGGGGGGGGGCTTATGGCTACACCTTC
cdr3_length: 18; d_call: -; v_call: TRBV1; j_call: TRBJ2-6; clone_size: -; cdr3_aa: CTSSHHTGSVSGANVLTF; cdr3_nt: TGCACCAGCAGCCACCACACGGGAAGCGTTTCGGGGGCCAACGTCCTGACTTTC
cdr3_length: 15; d_call: -; v_call: TRBV6-5; j_call: TRBJ1-5; clone_size: -; cdr3_aa: CASTQRGGGYQPQHF; cdr3_nt: TGTGCCAGCACTCAGAGGGGGGGAGGGTATCAGCCCCAGCATTTT
cdr3_length: 16; d_call: -; v_call: TRBV19; j_call: TRBJ1-1; clone_size: -; cdr3_aa: CASRKLRTAANTEAFF; cdr3_nt: TGTGCCAGTAGGAAGCTTAGGACAGCTGCTAACACTGAAGCTTTCTTT
cdr3_length: 12; d_call: -; v_call: TRBV5-8; j_call: TRBJ2-3; clone_size: -; cdr3_aa: CASSPFTDTQYF; cdr3_nt: TGTGCCAGCAGCCCCTTCACAGATACGCAGTATTTT
cdr3_length: 15; d_call: -; v_call: TRBV28; j_call: TRBJ1-5; clone_size: -; cdr3_aa: CASSFLLGAGQPQHF; cdr3_nt: TGTGCCAGCAGTTTCCTCCTGGGGGCAGGTCAGCCCCAGCATTTT
cdr3_length: 15; d_call: -; v_call: TRBV28; j_call: TRBJ2-7; clone_size: -; cdr3_aa: CASSSIRSGSYEQYF; cdr3_nt: TGTGCCAGCAGTTCCATTCGGAGCGGCTCCTACGAGCAGTACTTC
cdr3_length: 15; d_call: -; v_call: TRBV5-4; j_call: TRBJ1-4; clone_size: -; cdr3_aa: CASSISTGINEKLFF; cdr3_nt: TGTGCCAGCAGCATTTCGACAGGCATAAATGAAAAACTGTTTTTT
cdr3_length: 15; d_call: TRBD2; v_call: TRBV6-2/TRBV6-3; j_call: TRBJ2-5; clone_size: -; cdr3_aa: CASSYSGGRRETQYF; cdr3_nt: TGTGCCAGCAGTTACTCAGGCGGGAGGAGGGAGACCCAGTACTTC
cdr3_length: 14; d_call: -; v_call: TRBV6-5; j_call: TRBJ2-7; clone_size: -; cdr3_aa: CASSLDRARYEQYF; cdr3_nt: TGTGCCAGCAGCCTGGACAGAGCCCGTTACGAGCAGTACTTC
cdr3_length: 16; d_call: TRBD1; v_call: TRBV19; j_call: TRBJ2-1; clone_size: -; cdr3_aa: CASKGAWDRSYNEQFF; cdr3_nt: TGTGCCAGTAAAGGGGCTTGGGACAGGAGTTACAATGAGCAGTTCTTC
cdr3_length: 15; d_call: -; v_call: TRBV7-9; j_call: TRBJ1-6; clone_size: -; cdr3_aa: CASSLQGQGQTPLHF; cdr3_nt: TGTGCCAGCAGCTTACAGGGACAAGGCCAAACACCCCTCCACTTT
cdr3_length: 14; d_call: TRBD1; v_call: TRBV28; j_call: TRBJ1-2; clone_size: -; cdr3_aa: CASSFGQGGYGYTF; cdr3_nt: TGTGCCAGCAGTTTCGGACAGGGAGGCTATGGCTACACCTTC
cdr3_length: 17; d_call: TRBD1; v_call: TRBV28; j_call: TRBJ1-4; clone_size: -; cdr3_aa: CASSPQGQGPRNEKLFF; cdr3_nt: TGTGCCAGCAGTCCCCAAGGACAGGGCCCAAGAAATGAAAAACTGTTTTTT
cdr3_length: 17; d_call: TRBD2; v_call: TRBV11-3; j_call: TRBJ2-1; clone_size: -; cdr3_aa: CASSFELLAGGSNEQFF; cdr3_nt: TGTGCCAGCAGCTTCGAACTACTAGCGGGAGGAAGTAATGAGCAGTTCTTC
cdr3_length: 15; d_call: TRBD2; v_call: TRBV6-6; j_call: TRBJ2-3; clone_size: -; cdr3_aa: CASRGTSLLTDTQYF; cdr3_nt: TGTGCCAGCAGGGGGACTAGCTTACTAACAGATACGCAGTATTTT
cdr3_length: 14; d_call: -; v_call: TRBV7-7; j_call: TRBJ2-3; clone_size: -; cdr3_aa: CASSPSGRGDTQYF; cdr3_nt: TGTGCTAGCAGCCCGAGTGGGCGAGGGGATACGCAGTATTTT
cdr3_length: 15; d_call: -; v_call: TRBV4-1; j_call: TRBJ2-1; clone_size: -; cdr3_aa: CASSQSNQAYNEQFF; cdr3_nt: TGCGCCAGCAGCCAATCGAACCAGGCATACAATGAGCAGTTCTTC
cdr3_length: 14; d_call: -; v_call: TRBV28; j_call: TRBJ1-6; clone_size: -; cdr3_aa: CASSPRQSHSPLHF; cdr3_nt: TGTGCCAGCAGTCCCAGACAGTCCCATTCACCCCTCCACTTT
cdr3_length: 17; d_call: TRBD2; v_call: TRBV4-1; j_call: TRBJ2-1; clone_size: few; cdr3_aa: CASSQAQGAGGPHEQFF; cdr3_nt: TGCGCCAGCAGCCAGGCGCAGGGAGCGGGAGGGCCACATGAGCAGTTCTTC
cdr3_length: 17; d_call: TRBD1; v_call: TRBV7-3; j_call: TRBJ2-2; clone_size: -; cdr3_aa: CASSLDAGGLSTGELFF; cdr3_nt: TGTGCCAGCAGCTTAGATGCAGGGGGCTTGAGCACCGGGGAGCTGTTTTTT
cdr3_length: 16; d_call: TRBD1; v_call: TRBV19; j_call: TRBJ1-4; clone_size: few; cdr3_aa: CASSTRTGTGGEKLFF; cdr3_nt: TGTGCCAGTAGTACCAGGACCGGGACAGGTGGGGAAAAACTGTTTTTT
cdr3_length: 13; d_call: -; v_call: TRBV29-1; j_call: TRBJ2-2; clone_size: -; cdr3_aa: CSVGGTHAGELFF; cdr3_nt: TGCAGCGTTGGAGGGACACACGCCGGGGAGCTGTTTTTT
cdr3_length: 11; d_call: -; v_call: TRBV6-5; j_call: TRBJ2-1; clone_size: -; cdr3_aa: CASSQGYEQFF; cdr3_nt: TGTGCCAGCAGCCAGGGGTATGAGCAGTTCTTC
cdr3_length: 12; d_call: -; v_call: TRBV13; j_call: TRBJ1-1; clone_size: -; cdr3_aa: CAGKAFNTEAFF; cdr3_nt: TGTGCCGGAAAAGCGTTCAACACTGAAGCTTTCTTT
cdr3_length: 12; d_call: -; v_call: TRBV30; j_call: TRBJ1-1; clone_size: -; cdr3_aa: CAFEAGNTEAFF; cdr3_nt: TGTGCTTTCGAGGCCGGGAACACTGAAGCTTTCTTT
cdr3_length: 14; d_call: -; v_call: TRBV3-1/TRBV3-2; j_call: TRBJ2-3; clone_size: -; cdr3_aa: CASSQGTSTDTQYF; cdr3_nt: TGTGCCAGCAGCCAGGGGACAAGCACTGATACGCAGTATTTT
cdr3_length: 14; d_call: -; v_call: TRBV13; j_call: TRBJ2-5; clone_size: -; cdr3_aa: CASNTRVVRETQYF; cdr3_nt: TGTGCCAGCAACACCCGGGTTGTAAGAGAGACCCAGTACTTC
cdr3_length: 16; d_call: TRBD1; v_call: TRBV5-6; j_call: TRBJ2-7; clone_size: -; cdr3_aa: CASRFLRDSLTYEQYF; cdr3_nt: TGTGCCAGCAGGTTCCTACGGGACAGCCTAACCTACGAGCAGTACTTC
cdr3_length: 16; d_call: TRBD2; v_call: TRBV30; j_call: TRBJ2-1; clone_size: -; cdr3_aa: CAWSLPGLANYNEQFF; cdr3_nt: TGTGCCTGGAGCCTGCCGGGACTAGCGAACTACAATGAGCAGTTCTTC
cdr3_length: 15; d_call: -; v_call: TRBV9; j_call: TRBJ1-3; clone_size: -; cdr3_aa: CASSEDSTSGNTIYF; cdr3_nt: TGTGCCAGCAGCGAGGACAGCACCTCTGGAAACACCATATATTTT
cdr3_length: 17; d_call: TRBD2; v_call: TRBV6-2/TRBV6-3; j_call: TRBJ2-1; clone_size: -; cdr3_aa: CASSPRTSGMNDNEQFF; cdr3_nt: TGTGCCAGCAGCCCTAGGACTAGCGGGATGAACGACAATGAGCAGTTCTTC
cdr3_length: 15; d_call: -; v_call: TRBV28; j_call: TRBJ2-7; clone_size: -; cdr3_aa: CASSLYRDLSYEQYF; cdr3_nt: TGTGCCAGCAGTTTATACCGGGACTTGTCATACGAGCAGTACTTC
cdr3_length: 14; d_call: -; v_call: TRBV15; j_call: TRBJ1-1; clone_size: few; cdr3_aa: CATSSGDYNTEAFF; cdr3_nt: TGTGCCACCAGCAGTGGGGACTACAACACTGAAGCTTTCTTT
cdr3_length: 15; d_call: -; v_call: TRBV28; j_call: TRBJ1-3; clone_size: once; cdr3_aa: CASSFQGYSGNTIYF; cdr3_nt: TGTGCCAGCAGTTTTCAGGGCTACTCTGGAAACACCATATATTTT
cdr3_length: 14; d_call: TRBD1; v_call: TRBV27; j_call: TRBJ1-2; clone_size: -; cdr3_aa: CASRTGTGAGVGTF; cdr3_nt: TGTGCCAGCAGAACCGGGACAGGGGCTGGGGTAGGTACCTTC
cdr3_length: 17; d_call: TRBD2; v_call: TRBV4-2; j_call: TRBJ2-5; clone_size: -; cdr3_aa: CASSQDMQPSGRETQYF; cdr3_nt: TGTGCCAGCAGCCAAGATATGCAGCCGAGCGGGAGAGAGACCCAGTACTTC
cdr3_length: 16; d_call: -; v_call: TRBV24-1; j_call: TRBJ1-5; clone_size: once; cdr3_aa: CATSDLNGQFNQPQHF; cdr3_nt: TGTGCCACCAGTGATTTAAACGGACAGTTCAATCAGCCCCAGCATTTT
cdr3_length: 17; d_call: TRBD2; v_call: TRBV27; j_call: TRBJ2-7; clone_size: medium-sized; cdr3_aa: CASSLFWTSGSSYEQYF; cdr3_nt: TGTGCCAGCAGTTTATTTTGGACTAGCGGGAGCTCCTACGAGCAGTACTTC
cdr3_length: 15; d_call: -; v_call: TRBV3-1/TRBV3-2; j_call: TRBJ2-3; clone_size: -; cdr3_aa: CASSQVDGSTDTQYF; cdr3_nt: TGTGCCAGCAGCCAAGTAGACGGGAGCACAGATACGCAGTATTTT
cdr3_length: 14; d_call: TRBD1; v_call: TRBV5-5; j_call: TRBJ2-7; clone_size: -; cdr3_aa: CASSLQGMGQEQYF; cdr3_nt: TGTGCCAGCAGCCTACAGGGGATGGGGCAGGAGCAGTACTTC